This T cell receptor (beta chain) was identified during a study of cytomegalovirus exposure and HLA in healthy donors. Study-level results: Across donors, most TCRs were seen rarely, yet some public ones were widespread. Using the classifier, cytomegalovirus status was reportedly diagnosed with high specificity and sensitivity. The study listed about 150 cytomegalovirus-associated TCR beta chains. Within the approximately 110 validation repertoires, first-cohort TCR clusters tended to co-occur, according to a later analysis.

V shed 8 bases, J shed 0 bases, and the junction held 1 base outside the gene matches. The CDR3 runs 14 residues. The germline V gene encodes CDR1 MNHEY and CDR2 SVGAGI. Note on this clone: Its specificity is not known.

Sequencing used immunoSEQ multiplex PCR; TCRdb keeps in-frame clones, though not all of them. The sample includes roughly 170,000 clones, approximately 83% of them seen just once. The chain joins TRBV6-5 to TRBJ2-3; 11 bases agree with TRBD2. This TCR was recovered from a woman between 18 and 29 years old in good health and CMV-seropositive. The material sequenced was PBMCs. Here the CDR3 reads CASRTSGSTDTQYF. In DNA, the CDR3 is TGTGCCAGCCGGACTAGCGGGAGCACAGATACGCAGTATTTT.